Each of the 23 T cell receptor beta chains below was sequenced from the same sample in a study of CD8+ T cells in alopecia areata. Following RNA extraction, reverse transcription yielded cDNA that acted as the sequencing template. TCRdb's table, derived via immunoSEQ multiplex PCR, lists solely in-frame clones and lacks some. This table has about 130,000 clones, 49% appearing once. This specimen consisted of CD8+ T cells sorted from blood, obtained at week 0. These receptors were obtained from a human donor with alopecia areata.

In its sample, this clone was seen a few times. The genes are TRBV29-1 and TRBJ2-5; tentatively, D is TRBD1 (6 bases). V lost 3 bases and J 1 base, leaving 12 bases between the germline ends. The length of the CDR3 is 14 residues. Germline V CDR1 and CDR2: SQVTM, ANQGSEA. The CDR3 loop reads CSVDKEDSQETQYF. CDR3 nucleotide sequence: TGCAGCGTTGATAAAGAGGACAGCCAAGAGACCCAGTACTTC.

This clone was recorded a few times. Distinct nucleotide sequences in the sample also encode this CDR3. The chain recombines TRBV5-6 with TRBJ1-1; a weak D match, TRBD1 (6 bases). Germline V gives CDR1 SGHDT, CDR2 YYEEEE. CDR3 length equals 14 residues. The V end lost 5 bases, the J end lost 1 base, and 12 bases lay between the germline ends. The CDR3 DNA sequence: TGTGCCAGCAGTGCGACAGGAGGGAACACTGAAGCTTTCTTT. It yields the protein CASSATGGNTEAFF.

CDR3 in DNA: TGTGCCTGGGACGGAACGGGTAACACTGAAGCTTTCTTT. This encodes CAWDGTGNTEAFF. The chain joins TRBV30 to TRBJ1-1; D gene unclear. Germline V CDR1 and CDR2: GTSNPN, SVGIG (reference sequence). The V gene lost 5 bases and the J gene lost 2 bases, with 12 bases spanning the gap. This CDR3 has 13 amino acids.

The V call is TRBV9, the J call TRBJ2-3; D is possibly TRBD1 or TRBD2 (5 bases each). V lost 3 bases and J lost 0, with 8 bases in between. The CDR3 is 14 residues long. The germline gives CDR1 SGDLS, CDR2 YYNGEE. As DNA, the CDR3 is TGTGCCAGCAGCGCTCGGGACAGCACAGATACGCAGTATTTT. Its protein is CASSARDSTDTQYF.

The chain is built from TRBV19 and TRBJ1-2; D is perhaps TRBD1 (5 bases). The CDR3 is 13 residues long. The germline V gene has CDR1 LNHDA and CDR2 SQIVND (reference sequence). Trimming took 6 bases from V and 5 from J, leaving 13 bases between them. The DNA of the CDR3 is TGTGCCAGTAGCCCCCAGGACATTTATGGCTACACCTTC. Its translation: CASSPQDIYGYTF.

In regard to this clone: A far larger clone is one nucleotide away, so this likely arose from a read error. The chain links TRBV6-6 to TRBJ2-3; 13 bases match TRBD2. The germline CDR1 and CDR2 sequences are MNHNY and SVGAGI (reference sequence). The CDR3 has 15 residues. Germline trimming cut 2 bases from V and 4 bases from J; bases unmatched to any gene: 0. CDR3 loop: CASSYTSGGADTQYF. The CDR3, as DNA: TGTGCCAGCAGTTACACTAGCGGGGGGGCAGATACGCAGTATTTT.

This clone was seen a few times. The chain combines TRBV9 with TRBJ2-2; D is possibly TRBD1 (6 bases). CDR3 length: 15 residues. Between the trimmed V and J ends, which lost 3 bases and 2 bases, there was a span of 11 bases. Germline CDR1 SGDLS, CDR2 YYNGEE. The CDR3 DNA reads TGTGCCAGCAGCGGGATGGACAGCAACACCGGGGAGCTGTTTTTT. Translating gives CASSGMDSNTGELFF.

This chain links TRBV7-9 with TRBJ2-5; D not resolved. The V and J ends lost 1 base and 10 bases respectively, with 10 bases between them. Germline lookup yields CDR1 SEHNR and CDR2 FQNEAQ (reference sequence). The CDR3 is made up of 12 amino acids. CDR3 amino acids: CASSLDGDVQYF. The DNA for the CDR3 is TGTGCCAGCAGCTTAGATGGGGATGTCCAGTACTTC.

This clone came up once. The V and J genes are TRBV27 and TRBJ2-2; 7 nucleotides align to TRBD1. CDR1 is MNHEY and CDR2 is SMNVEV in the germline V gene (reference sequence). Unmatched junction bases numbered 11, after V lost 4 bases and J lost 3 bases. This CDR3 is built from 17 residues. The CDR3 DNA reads TGTGCCAGCAGTTGGCCCGGGACAGAGGGCGACACCGGGGAGCTGTTTTTT. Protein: CASSWPGTEGDTGELFF.

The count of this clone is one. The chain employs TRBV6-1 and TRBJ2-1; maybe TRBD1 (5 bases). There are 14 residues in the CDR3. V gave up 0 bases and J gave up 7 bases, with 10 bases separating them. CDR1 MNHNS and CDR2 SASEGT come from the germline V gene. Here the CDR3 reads CASSEARQGNEQFF. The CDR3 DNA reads TGTGCCAGCAGTGAAGCGCGCCAGGGTAATGAGCAGTTCTTC.

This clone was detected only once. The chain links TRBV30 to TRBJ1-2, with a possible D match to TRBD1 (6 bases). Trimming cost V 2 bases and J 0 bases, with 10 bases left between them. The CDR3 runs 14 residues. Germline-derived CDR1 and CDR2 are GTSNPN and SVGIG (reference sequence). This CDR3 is CAWSRQAANYGYTF. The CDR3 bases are TGTGCCTGGAGTAGACAGGCTGCTAACTATGGCTACACCTTC. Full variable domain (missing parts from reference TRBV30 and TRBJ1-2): SQTIHQWPATLVQPVGSPLSLECTVEGTSNPNLYWYRQAAGRGLQLLFYSVGIGQISSEVPQNLSASRPQDRQFILSSKKLLLSDSGFYLCAWSRQAANYGYTFGSGTRLTVV.

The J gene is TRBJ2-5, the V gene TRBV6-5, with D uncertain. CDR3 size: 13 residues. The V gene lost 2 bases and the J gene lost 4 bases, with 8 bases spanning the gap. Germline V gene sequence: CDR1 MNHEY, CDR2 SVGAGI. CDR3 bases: TGTGCCAGCAGTTACCCAGAAGGAGAGACCCAGTACTTC. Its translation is CASSYPEGETQYF.

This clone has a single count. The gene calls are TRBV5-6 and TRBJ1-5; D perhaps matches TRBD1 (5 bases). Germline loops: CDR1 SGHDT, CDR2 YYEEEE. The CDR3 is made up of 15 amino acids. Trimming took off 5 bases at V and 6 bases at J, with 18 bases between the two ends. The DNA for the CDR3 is TGTGCCAGCAGAGCGCGAGGGAGAAGGGGTCAGCCCCAGCATTTT. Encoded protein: CASRARGRRGQPQHF. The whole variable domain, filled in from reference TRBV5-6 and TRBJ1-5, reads DAGVTQSPTHLIKTRGQQVTLRCSPKSGHDTVSWYQQALGQGPQFIFQYYEEEERQRGNFPDRFSGHQFPNYSSELNVNALLLGDSALYLCASRARGRRGQPQHFGDGTRLSIL.

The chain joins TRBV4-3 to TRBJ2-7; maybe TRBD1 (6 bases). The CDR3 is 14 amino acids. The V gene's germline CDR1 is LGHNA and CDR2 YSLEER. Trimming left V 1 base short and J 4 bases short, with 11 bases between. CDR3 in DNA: TGCGCCAGCAGCCAAGCGAACAGGGAGTACGAGCAGTACTTC. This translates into CASSQANREYEQYF.

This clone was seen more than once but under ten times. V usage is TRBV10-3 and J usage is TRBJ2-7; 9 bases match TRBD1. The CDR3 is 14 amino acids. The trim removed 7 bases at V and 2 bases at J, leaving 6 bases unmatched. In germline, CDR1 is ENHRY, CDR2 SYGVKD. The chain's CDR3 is CAIMGDRAPYEQYF. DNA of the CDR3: TGTGCCATCATGGGGGACAGGGCACCCTACGAGCAGTACTTC.

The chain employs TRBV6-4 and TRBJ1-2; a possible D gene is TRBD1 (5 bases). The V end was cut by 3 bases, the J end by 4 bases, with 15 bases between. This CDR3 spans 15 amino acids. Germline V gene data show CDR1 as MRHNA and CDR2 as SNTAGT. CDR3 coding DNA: TGTGCCAGCAGTGAAGGAAGGGAGGACATCTATGGCTACACCTTC. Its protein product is CASSEGREDIYGYTF.

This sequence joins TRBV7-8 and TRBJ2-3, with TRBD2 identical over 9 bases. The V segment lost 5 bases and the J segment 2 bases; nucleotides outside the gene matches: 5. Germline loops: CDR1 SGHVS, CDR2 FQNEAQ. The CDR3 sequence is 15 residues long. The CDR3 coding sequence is TGTGCCAGCAGCGTACAGCGGGGGGTCACAGATACGCAGTATTTT. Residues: CASSVQRGVTDTQYF.

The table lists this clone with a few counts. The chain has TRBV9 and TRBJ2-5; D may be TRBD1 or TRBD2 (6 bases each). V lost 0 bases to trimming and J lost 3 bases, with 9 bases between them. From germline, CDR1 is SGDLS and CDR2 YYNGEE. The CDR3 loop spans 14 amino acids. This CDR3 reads CASSVAGAEETQYF. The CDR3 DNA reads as TGTGCCAGCAGCGTAGCGGGGGCGGAAGAGACCCAGTACTTC.

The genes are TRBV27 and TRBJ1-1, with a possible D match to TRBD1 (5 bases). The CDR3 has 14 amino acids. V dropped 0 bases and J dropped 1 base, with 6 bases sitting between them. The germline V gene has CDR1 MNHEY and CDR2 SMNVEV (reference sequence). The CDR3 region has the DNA TGTGCCAGCAGTTTATCGGGGGGGAACACTGAAGCTTTCTTT. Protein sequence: CASSLSGGNTEAFF.

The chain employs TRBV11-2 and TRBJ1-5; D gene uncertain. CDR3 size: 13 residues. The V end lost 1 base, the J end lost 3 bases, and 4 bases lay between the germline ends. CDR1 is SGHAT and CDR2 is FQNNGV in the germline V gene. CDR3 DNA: TGTGCCAGCAGCTTAGCCGACAATCAGCCCCAGCATTTT. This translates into CASSLADNQPQHF.

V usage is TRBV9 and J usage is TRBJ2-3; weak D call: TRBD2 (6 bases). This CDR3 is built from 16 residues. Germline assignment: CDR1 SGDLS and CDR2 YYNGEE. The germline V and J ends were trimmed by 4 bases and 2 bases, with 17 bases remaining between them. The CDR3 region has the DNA TGTGCCAGCAGCCCTGACGTAGGGGAGGTCACAGATACGCAGTATTTT. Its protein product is CASSPDVGEVTDTQYF.

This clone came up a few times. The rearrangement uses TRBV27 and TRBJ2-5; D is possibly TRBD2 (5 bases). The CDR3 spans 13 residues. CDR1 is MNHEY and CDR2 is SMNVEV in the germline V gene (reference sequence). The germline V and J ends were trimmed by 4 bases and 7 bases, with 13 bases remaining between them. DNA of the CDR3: TGTGCCAGCAGTTCCGGGGTTGCCCGGACCCAGTACTTC. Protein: CASSSGVARTQYF.

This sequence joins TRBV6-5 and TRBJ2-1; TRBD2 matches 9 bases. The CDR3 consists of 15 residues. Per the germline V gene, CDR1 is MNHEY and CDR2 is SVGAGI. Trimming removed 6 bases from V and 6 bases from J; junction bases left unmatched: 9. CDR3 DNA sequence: TGTGCCAGCAGCATAGCGGGAGACGCTTTCAATGAGCAGTTCTTC. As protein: CASSIAGDAFNEQFF.